The next 32 T cell receptor beta chains were all read from a single sample in a study of T cell repertoires in cytomegalovirus infection. TCRdb reprocessed the reads with MiXCR, giving one entry per CDR3 protein. This sample yields roughly 500,000 distinct CDR3 sequences, of which around 35% are seen a single time; about 17% belongs to the top ten. Their antigens are not known. The sequenced sample was cultured PBMCs, obtained from culture after CMV antigen stimulation. These TCRs come from a human donor in good health (CMV status not recorded). Some clones in this sample may be carry-over from other donors' samples.

In this sample, this clonotype turned up a few times. This chain connects TRBV7-9 to TRBJ2-5, with D uncertain. The germline CDR1 and CDR2 sequences are SEHNR and FQNEAQ (reference sequence). The CDR3 totals 12 residues. The V and J ends lost 2 bases and 5 bases respectively, with 6 bases between them. This CDR3 reads CASSLTAETQYF. The CDR3 DNA sequence: TGTGCCAGCAGCTTAACGGCCGAGACCCAGTACTTC.

This clonotype was counted only a few times. The chain uses TRBV29-1 and TRBJ2-1; 7 bases line up with TRBD2. V was pared by 5 bases and J by 3 bases, with 4 bases of the junction left unmatched. This CDR3 contains 13 residues. Germline CDR1 reads SQVTM; CDR2 reads ANQGSEA. The DNA of the CDR3 is TGCAGCGTTCGGGACTATCTCTACAATGAGCAGTTCTTC. Translated, it gives CSVRDYLYNEQFF.

The rearrangement joins TRBV5-8 to TRBJ2-5; TRBD2 aligns across 10 bases. The CDR3 extends over 15 amino acids. Trimming cost V 4 bases and J 4 bases; bases outside gene matches: 7. Germline CDR1 is SGHTS and CDR2 is YDEGEE. This chain's CDR3 is CASSGRAGGAETQYF. CDR3 sequence (DNA): TGTGCCAGCAGCGGGCGAGCGGGAGGGGCAGAGACCCAGTACTTC.

The genes are TRBV7-9 and TRBJ2-5; D is tentatively TRBD1 or TRBD2 (5 bases each). The CDR3 extends over 14 amino acids. CDR1 is SEHNR, CDR2 FQNEAQ, per germline (reference sequence). The V gene lost 3 bases and the J gene lost 7 bases, with 15 bases spanning the gap. The CDR3 nucleotides read TGTGCCAGCAGCTTGTCTGGGGGAGAGGTGACCCAGTACTTC. Translated, it gives CASSLSGGEVTQYF.

This clonotype was recorded only once. This may stem from a read error, because a much larger clone lies one nucleotide away. The V and J genes are TRBV7-2 and TRBJ2-3; 9 bases line up with TRBD1. Germline V gives CDR1 SGHTA, CDR2 FQGNSA. The CDR3 consists of 14 residues. CDR3 in amino acids: CASSSDRGVDTQFF. CDR3 nucleotide sequence: TGTGCCAGCAGCTCAGACAGGGGGGTAGATACGCAGTTTTTT. The whole variable domain, filled in from reference TRBV7-2 and TRBJ2-3, reads GAGVSQSPSNKVTEKGKDVELRCDPISGHTALYWYRQSLGQGLEFLIYFQGNSAPDKSGLPSDRFSAERTGGSVSTLTIQRTQQEDSAVYLCASSSDRGVDTQFFGPGTRLTVL.

This clonotype has only one observation. V and J are TRBV29-1 and TRBJ1-2; 11 positions match TRBD1. V gave up 4 bases and J gave up 4 bases; unmatched junction bases: 11. The CDR3 loop spans 16 amino acids. Germline CDR1 is SQVTM and CDR2 is ANQGSEA. The CDR3 DNA is TGCAGCGTTGTTTGGGGACAGGGGGGTAGAACCTATGGCTACACCTTC. It is translated as CSVVWGQGGRTYGYTF.

This clonotype was seen at least ten times. The rearrangement links TRBV7-2 to TRBJ2-3; TRBD2 matches at 13 bases. The V gene's germline CDR1 is SGHTA and CDR2 FQGNSA. After removal of 3 bases from V and 4 bases from J, the junction contained 4 bases not matched to a gene. The CDR3 length is 16 residues. Here the CDR3 reads CASSLGTSGTPDTQYF. The CDR3 DNA is TGTGCCAGCAGCTTGGGGACTAGCGGGACCCCAGATACGCAGTATTTT.

The sample holds many counts of this clonotype. This sequence joins TRBV7-2 and TRBJ2-3; D gene unclear. The CDR3 totals 13 residues. V gave up 6 bases and J gave up 3 bases, with 10 bases separating them. In germline, CDR1 is SGHTA, CDR2 FQGNSA. The CDR3 here is CASSSSWTDTQYF. CDR3 bases: TGTGCCAGCAGTTCCAGTTGGACAGATACGCAGTATTTT.

This clonotype has at least ten counts. The J gene is TRBJ2-5, the V gene TRBV7-2; D call uncertain. The CDR3 is 12 residues long. The germline gives CDR1 SGHTA, CDR2 FQGNSA. V lost 2 bases to trimming and J lost 4 bases, with 5 bases between them. CDR3 nucleotide sequence: TGTGCCAGCAGCTTATTTGGAGAGACCCAGTACTTC. Translated, it gives CASSLFGETQYF.

The CDR3: CASLGEPGAKNIQYF. The CDR3, as DNA: TGTGCCAGCTTGGGGGAACCCGGTGCCAAAAACATTCAGTACTTC. This chain links TRBV7-2 with TRBJ2-4; D is tentatively TRBD1 or TRBD2 (5 bases each). V dropped 8 bases and J dropped 1 base, with 15 bases sitting between them. Per germline, CDR1 SGHTA and CDR2 FQGNSA. The length of the CDR3 is 15 residues.

J is TRBJ2-3 and V is TRBV9, with TRBD2 matching over 14 bases. Germline-derived CDR1 and CDR2 are SGDLS and YYNGEE. With V trimmed by 4 bases and J by 5 bases, 12 bases remained unmatched. The CDR3 runs to 18 residues. The CDR3 DNA follows: TGTGCCAGCAGCTTTCCCGGGACTAGCGGGAGCCCGGGAGATACGCAGTATTTT. Translation: CASSFPGTSGSPGDTQYF.

The chain combines TRBV2 with TRBJ2-1; 13 nucleotides line up with TRBD2. The junction had 4 bases not matched to a gene; V was cut back by 6 bases and J by 2 bases. Germline lookup yields CDR1 SNHLY and CDR2 FYNNEI. The CDR3 spans 16 residues. The CDR3, as DNA: TGTGCCAGCAGGTCAGGACTAGCGGGAGCCTACAATGAGCAGTTCTTC. It encodes CASRSGLAGAYNEQFF.

V is TRBV20-1 and J is TRBJ2-1; D is possibly TRBD2 (6 bases). V was trimmed by 6 bases and J by 4 bases, leaving 7 bases between them. The CDR3 totals 11 residues. Germline V CDR1 and CDR2: DFQATT, SNEGSKA (reference sequence). The CDR3 DNA follows: TGCAGTGCAGGACTATACAATGAGCAGTTCTTC. Translated, it gives CSAGLYNEQFF.

This clonotype occurred many times. V usage is TRBV7-2 and J usage is TRBJ2-2; D is uncertain. V was trimmed by 4 bases and J by 2 bases, leaving 8 bases between them. Germline CDR1 is SGHTA and CDR2 is FQGNSA. CDR3 length: 14 amino acids. This CDR3 reads CASSYYPNTGELFF. As DNA, the CDR3 is TGTGCCAGCAGCTATTACCCCAACACCGGGGAGCTGTTTTTT.

This clonotype was observed a handful of times. The rearrangement joins TRBV4-2 to TRBJ1-2; D possibly corresponds to TRBD1 (5 bases). Germline CDR1 LGHNA, CDR2 YNFKEQ. V was trimmed by 1 base and J by 5 bases, leaving 11 bases between them. The CDR3 covers 14 residues. The CDR3 reads CASSQAQGDYGYTF. Here the CDR3 DNA reads TGTGCCAGCAGCCAAGCTCAGGGCGATTATGGCTACACCTTC.

The genes are TRBV6-5 and TRBJ2-7; perhaps TRBD2 as D (6 bases). The germline CDR1 and CDR2 sequences are MNHEY and SVGAGI. The CDR3 spans 12 residues. Trimming cost V 5 bases and J 3 bases, with 8 bases left between them. The CDR3: CASSQTSYEQYF. For the CDR3, the DNA is TGTGCCAGCAGTCAGACTAGCTACGAGCAGTACTTC.

Remarks on this clonotype: Germline is not matched at one junction end, which may reflect a read error. The chain recombines TRBV6-2 or TRBV6-3 with TRBJ2-3, with TRBD2 matching over 8 bases. The CDR3 totals 14 residues. Germline loops: CDR1 MNHEY, CDR2 SVGEGT. CDR3 loop: CASSLSGVTDTQSF. The CDR3 region has the DNA TGTGCCAGCAGCCTTAGCGGGGTCACAGATACGCAGTCTTTT.

The CDR3 protein is CASSPKDAKRSEKLFF. Here the CDR3 DNA reads TGTGCCAGCAGCCCTAAAGATGCCAAGAGAAGTGAAAAACTGTTTTTT. The gene calls are TRBV7-6 and TRBJ1-4; D ambiguous. Trimming took 5 bases from V and 7 from J, leaving 20 bases between them. Germline values: CDR1 SGHVS, CDR2 FNYEAQ. The CDR3 totals 16 residues.

The genes are TRBV18 and TRBJ2-5, with D maybe TRBD1 (6 bases). In germline, CDR1 is KGHSH, CDR2 LQKENI. This CDR3 is 15 amino acids long. The ends were cut back, 1 base at V and 5 bases at J, with 14 bases in the middle. The CDR3 DNA reads as TGTGCCAGCTCACCACGACAGGCCCTTTGGGAGACCCAGTACTTC. Translating gives CASSPRQALWETQYF.

A word on this clonotype: This may arise from a read error, as a much more abundant clone is one base away. The chain recombines TRBV7-2 with TRBJ2-7; D gene ambiguous. The CDR3 has 13 residues. Germline lookup yields CDR1 SGHTA and CDR2 FQGNSA. CDR3 DNA: TGTGCCAGCAGCTCCCCCCCCACCTACGAGGAGTACTTC. Translation: CASSSPPTYEEYF.

This clonotype was counted only a few times. This rearrangement joins TRBV7-8 to TRBJ2-1; 14 bases agree with TRBD2. J gave up 8 bases and V 5 bases, and 8 bases lay outside the gene matches. The germline CDR1 and CDR2 sequences are SGHVS and FQNEAQ. The CDR3 has 16 amino acids. The CDR3 DNA follows: TGTGCCAGCAGCGACAGGACTAGCGGGAGGCGGGATGAGCAGTTCTTC. Its protein is CASSDRTSGRRDEQFF.

This clonotype was observed a handful of times. The chain joins TRBV7-2 to TRBJ2-7; no clear D gene. Germline CDR1 is SGHTA and CDR2 is FQGNSA. There are 12 residues in the CDR3. Trimming pared 5 bases from V and 3 bases from J, leaving 8 bases between. The CDR3 region has the DNA TGTGCCAGCAGCCCGTTGGGCTACGAGCAGTACTTC. Translation: CASSPLGYEQYF.

A few counts support this clonotype. V and J are TRBV7-2 and TRBJ2-7; 7 nucleotides align to TRBD1. The CDR3 runs 15 residues. Germline loops: CDR1 SGHTA, CDR2 FQGNSA. Trimming took 5 bases from V and 5 from J; bases not matched to a gene: 12. The CDR3 DNA follows: TGTGCCAGCAGCACCCAGGCTAGGGGGCTCGACGAGCAGTACTTC. Its translation: CASSTQARGLDEQYF.

This clonotype was counted between two and nine times. V gene TRBV19 combines with J gene TRBJ1-1, with unresolved D. CDR1 is LNHDA and CDR2 is SQIVND in the germline V gene (reference sequence). Trimming removed 1 base from V and 5 bases from J, with 17 bases in between. The CDR3 consists of 16 residues. The CDR3 nucleotides are TGTGCCAGTAGTATAGGTTTCGGAGGGAGGCGGACTGAAGCTTTCTTT. Translating gives CASSIGFGGRRTEAFF.

The chain uses TRBV7-2 and TRBJ2-5; no clear D. The CDR3 consists of 12 residues. V lost 5 bases and J 3 bases, leaving 7 bases between the germline ends. In germline, CDR1 is SGHTA, CDR2 FQGNSA. The CDR3 loop is CASSRPKETQYF. DNA of the CDR3: TGTGCCAGCAGCAGACCTAAAGAGACCCAGTACTTC.

V is TRBV4-1 and J is TRBJ2-1; D not resolved. This CDR3 is built from 13 residues. CDR1 is MGHRA and CDR2 is YSYEKL in the germline V gene. Trimming took off 1 base at V and 9 bases at J, with 10 bases between the two ends. Here the CDR3 reads CASSQAPKGEQFF. The CDR3 nucleotides read TGCGCCAGCAGCCAAGCCCCCAAGGGTGAGCAGTTCTTC.

This clonotype was recorded only once. The chain joins TRBV20-1 to TRBJ2-5; TRBD2 matches at 11 bases. Unmatched junction bases numbered 10, after V lost 5 bases and J lost 5 bases. The CDR3 has 15 amino acids. Germline V gene sequence: CDR1 DFQATT, CDR2 SNEGSKA (reference sequence). CDR3 protein: CSAGGTSGFGETQYF. The CDR3 coding sequence is TGCAGTGCTGGGGGGACTAGCGGTTTTGGGGAGACCCAGTACTTC.

In this sample, this clonotype turned up once. This sequence joins TRBV28 and TRBJ1-5; no clear D. Germline CDR1 reads MDHEN; CDR2 reads SYDVKM. CDR3 length: 13 amino acids. The V end was cut by 5 bases, the J end by 11 bases, with 16 bases between. The CDR3 region has the DNA TGTGCCAGCAGTCCGGCTCCCGCCGTGACCCAGCATTTT. It specifies CASSPAPAVTQHF.

The V call is TRBV20-1, the J call TRBJ2-7; D possibly corresponds to TRBD2 (5 bases). The V and J ends lost 6 bases and 2 bases respectively, with 11 bases between them. The CDR3 runs to 12 residues. The germline CDR1 and CDR2 sequences are DFQATT and SNEGSKA (reference sequence). CDR3 DNA sequence: TGCAGTGCAAGCGGCAATACCTACGAGCAGTACTTC. This codes for CSASGNTYEQYF.

This clonotype was counted at least ten times. This chain joins TRBV12-5 and TRBJ1-4; D is perhaps TRBD1 (6 bases). In germline, CDR1 is LGHNT, CDR2 FRNRAP. Trimming took off 4 bases at V and 0 bases at J, with 12 bases between the two ends. The CDR3 extends over 16 amino acids. Written as DNA, the CDR3 is TGTGCTAGTGGTTCCTTTAGGGGGACAACTAATGAAAAACTGTTTTTT. Translated: CASGSFRGTTNEKLFF.

This clonotype appeared a few times. The chain combines TRBV7-9 with TRBJ2-3; 9 bases match TRBD1. The CDR3 loop spans 16 amino acids. The V gene end was trimmed by 5 bases and the J gene end by 4 bases; junction bases not matched to a gene: 10. Germline CDR1 is SEHNR and CDR2 is FQNEAQ (reference sequence). The CDR3 DNA reads TGTGCCAGCAGCCTCAGTGGGACAGGGATCGCAGATACGCAGTATTTT. It encodes CASSLSGTGIADTQYF.

The table lists this clonotype with a few counts. The chain recombines TRBV5-1 with TRBJ2-5; 8 bases are a match to TRBD2. CDR3 length: 15 amino acids. Trimming removed 0 bases from V and 2 bases from J; junction bases left unmatched: 3. Per germline, CDR1 SGHRS and CDR2 YFSETQ. CDR3 bases: TGCGCCAGCAGCTTGGCCCCGGGGGGGCAAGAGACCCAGTACTTC. Residues: CASSLAPGGQETQYF.